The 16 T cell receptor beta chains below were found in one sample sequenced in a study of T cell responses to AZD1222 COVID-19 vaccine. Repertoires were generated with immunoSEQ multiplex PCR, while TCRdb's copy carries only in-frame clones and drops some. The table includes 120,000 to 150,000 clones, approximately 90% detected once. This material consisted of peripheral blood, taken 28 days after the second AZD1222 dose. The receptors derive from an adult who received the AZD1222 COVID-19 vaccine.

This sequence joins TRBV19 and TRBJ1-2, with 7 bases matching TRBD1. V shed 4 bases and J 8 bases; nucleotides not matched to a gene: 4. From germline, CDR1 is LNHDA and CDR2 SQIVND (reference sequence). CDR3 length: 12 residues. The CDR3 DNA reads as TGTGCCAGTAGTAAACAGGGGATCGGCTACACCTTC. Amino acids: CASSKQGIGYTF.

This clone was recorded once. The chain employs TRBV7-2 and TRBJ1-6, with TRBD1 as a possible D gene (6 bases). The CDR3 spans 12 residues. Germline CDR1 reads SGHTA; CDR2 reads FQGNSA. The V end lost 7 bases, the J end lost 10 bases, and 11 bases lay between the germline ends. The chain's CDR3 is CASKQGISPLHF. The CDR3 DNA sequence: TGTGCCAGCAAACAGGGCATATCACCCCTCCACTTT.

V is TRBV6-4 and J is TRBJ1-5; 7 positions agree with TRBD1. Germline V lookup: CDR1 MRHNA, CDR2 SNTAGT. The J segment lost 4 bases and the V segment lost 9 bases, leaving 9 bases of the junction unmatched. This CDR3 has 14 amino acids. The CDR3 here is CASTFGTANQPQHF. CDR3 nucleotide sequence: TGTGCCAGTACTTTTGGGACAGCGAATCAGCCCCAGCATTTT.

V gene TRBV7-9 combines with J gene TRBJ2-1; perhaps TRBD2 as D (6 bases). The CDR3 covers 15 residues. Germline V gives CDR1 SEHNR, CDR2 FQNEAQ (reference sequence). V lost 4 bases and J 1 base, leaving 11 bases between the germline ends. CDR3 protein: CASSSRDSSYNEQFF. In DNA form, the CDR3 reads TGTGCCAGCAGCTCGCGGGACTCTTCCTACAATGAGCAGTTCTTC.

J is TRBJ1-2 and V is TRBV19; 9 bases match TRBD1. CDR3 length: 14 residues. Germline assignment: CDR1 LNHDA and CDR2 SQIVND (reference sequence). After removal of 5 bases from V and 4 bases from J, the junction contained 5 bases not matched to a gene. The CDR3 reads CASSPDRGTYGYTF. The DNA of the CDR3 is TGTGCCAGTAGTCCGGACAGGGGAACCTATGGCTACACCTTC.

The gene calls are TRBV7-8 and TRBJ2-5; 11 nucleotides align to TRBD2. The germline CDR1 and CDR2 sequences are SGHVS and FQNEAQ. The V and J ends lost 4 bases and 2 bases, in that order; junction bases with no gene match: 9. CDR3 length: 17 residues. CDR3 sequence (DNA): TGTGCCAGCAGCTCTTATAGACTAGCGGGACCTCAAGAGACCCAGTACTTC. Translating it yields CASSSYRLAGPQETQYF.

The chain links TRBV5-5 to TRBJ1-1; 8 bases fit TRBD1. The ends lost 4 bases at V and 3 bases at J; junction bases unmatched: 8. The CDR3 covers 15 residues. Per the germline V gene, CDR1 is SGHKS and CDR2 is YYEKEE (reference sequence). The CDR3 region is CASSQKQGEDTEAFF. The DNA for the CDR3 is TGTGCCAGCAGCCAAAAACAGGGGGAGGACACTGAAGCTTTCTTT.

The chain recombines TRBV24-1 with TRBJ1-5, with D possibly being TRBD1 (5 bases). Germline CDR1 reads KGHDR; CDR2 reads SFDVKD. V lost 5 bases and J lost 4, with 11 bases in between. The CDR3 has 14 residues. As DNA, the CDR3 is TGTGCCACCAGTGGGGACGGGACGAATCAGCCCCAGCATTTT. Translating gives CATSGDGTNQPQHF.

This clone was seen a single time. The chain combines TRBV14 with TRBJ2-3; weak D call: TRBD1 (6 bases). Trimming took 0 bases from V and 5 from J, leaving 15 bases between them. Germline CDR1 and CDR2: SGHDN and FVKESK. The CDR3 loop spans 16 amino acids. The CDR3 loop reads CASSQEGHKGLDTQYF. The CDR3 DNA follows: TGTGCCAGCAGCCAAGAGGGACACAAAGGCTTAGATACGCAGTATTTT.

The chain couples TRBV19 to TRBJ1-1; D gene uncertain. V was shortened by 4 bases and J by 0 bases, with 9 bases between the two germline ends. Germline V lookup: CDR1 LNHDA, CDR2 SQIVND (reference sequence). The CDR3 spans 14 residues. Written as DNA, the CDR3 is TGTGCCAGTAGTACCCTGACTATGAACACTGAAGCTTTCTTT. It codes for CASSTLTMNTEAFF.

The CDR3 region has the DNA TGTGCCAGCAGTTTCTTTGGGACCCCTTCGTATGGCTACACCTTC. Amino acids: CASSFFGTPSYGYTF. The V gene is TRBV27, the J gene TRBJ1-2; weak D call: TRBD1 (5 bases). Germline CDR1 and CDR2: MNHEY and SMNVEV (reference sequence). The V and J ends lost 3 bases and 5 bases respectively, with 16 bases between them. This CDR3 region has 15 residues.

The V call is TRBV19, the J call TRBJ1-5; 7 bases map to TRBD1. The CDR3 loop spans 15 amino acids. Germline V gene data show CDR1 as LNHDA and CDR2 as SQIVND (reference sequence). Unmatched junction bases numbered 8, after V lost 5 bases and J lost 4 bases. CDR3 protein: CASSEVQGFNQPQHF. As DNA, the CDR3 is TGTGCCAGTAGTGAGGTACAGGGGTTTAATCAGCCCCAGCATTTT.

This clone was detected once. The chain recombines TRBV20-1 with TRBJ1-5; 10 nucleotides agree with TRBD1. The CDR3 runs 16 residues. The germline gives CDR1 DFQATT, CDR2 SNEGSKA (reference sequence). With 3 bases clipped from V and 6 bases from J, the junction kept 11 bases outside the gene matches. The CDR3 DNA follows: TGCAGTGCTAGTTATTTGGAGCGGACAGGGGGTCAGCCCCAGCATTTT. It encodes CSASYLERTGGQPQHF.

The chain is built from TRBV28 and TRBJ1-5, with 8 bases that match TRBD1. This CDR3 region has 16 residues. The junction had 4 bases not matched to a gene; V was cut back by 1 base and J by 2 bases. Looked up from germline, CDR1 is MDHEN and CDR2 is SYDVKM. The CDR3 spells CASSLSGGAGNQPQHF. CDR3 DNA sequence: TGTGCCAGCAGTTTATCAGGGGGCGCTGGCAATCAGCCCCAGCATTTT. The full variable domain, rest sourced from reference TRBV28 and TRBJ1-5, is DVKVTQSSRYLVKRTGEKVFLECVQDMDHENMFWYRQDPGLGLRLIYFSYDVKMKEKGDIPEGYSVSREKKERFSLILESASTNQTSMYLCASSLSGGAGNQPQHFGDGTRLSIL.

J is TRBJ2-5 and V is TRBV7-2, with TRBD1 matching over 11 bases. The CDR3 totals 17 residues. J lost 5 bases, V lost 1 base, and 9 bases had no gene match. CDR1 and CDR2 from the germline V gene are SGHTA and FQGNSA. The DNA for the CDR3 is TGTGCCAGCAGCTTAGTCGGACAGGGGGCCCTGTCGGAGACCCAGTACTTC. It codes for CASSLVGQGALSETQYF.

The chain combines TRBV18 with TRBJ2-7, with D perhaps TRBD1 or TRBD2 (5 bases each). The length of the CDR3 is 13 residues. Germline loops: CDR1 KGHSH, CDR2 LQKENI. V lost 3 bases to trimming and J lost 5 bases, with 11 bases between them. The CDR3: CASSPGTRDEQYF. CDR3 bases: TGTGCCAGCTCACCTGGGACGCGGGACGAGCAGTACTTC.